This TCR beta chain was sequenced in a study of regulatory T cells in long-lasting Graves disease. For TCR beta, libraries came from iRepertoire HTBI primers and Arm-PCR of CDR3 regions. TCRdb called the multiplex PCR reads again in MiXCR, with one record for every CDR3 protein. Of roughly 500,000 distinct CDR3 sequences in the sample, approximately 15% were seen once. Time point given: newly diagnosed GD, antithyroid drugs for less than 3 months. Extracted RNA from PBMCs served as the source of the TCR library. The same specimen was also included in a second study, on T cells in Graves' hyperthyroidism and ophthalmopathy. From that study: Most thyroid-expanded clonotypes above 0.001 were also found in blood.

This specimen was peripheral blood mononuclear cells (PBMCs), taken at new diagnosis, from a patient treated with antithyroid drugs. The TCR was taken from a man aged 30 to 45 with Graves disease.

CDR3 DNA: TGTGCCAGCAGTTACTCGATCCGGGAAGGCAATCAGCCCCAGCATTTT. Encoded protein: CASSYSIREGNQPQHF. The chain carries TRBV6-5 and TRBJ1-5, with D unclear. This CDR3 is built from 16 residues. Trimming removed 0 bases at V and 2 bases at J, with 11 bases between. CDR1 is MNHEY and CDR2 is SVGAGI in the germline V gene.